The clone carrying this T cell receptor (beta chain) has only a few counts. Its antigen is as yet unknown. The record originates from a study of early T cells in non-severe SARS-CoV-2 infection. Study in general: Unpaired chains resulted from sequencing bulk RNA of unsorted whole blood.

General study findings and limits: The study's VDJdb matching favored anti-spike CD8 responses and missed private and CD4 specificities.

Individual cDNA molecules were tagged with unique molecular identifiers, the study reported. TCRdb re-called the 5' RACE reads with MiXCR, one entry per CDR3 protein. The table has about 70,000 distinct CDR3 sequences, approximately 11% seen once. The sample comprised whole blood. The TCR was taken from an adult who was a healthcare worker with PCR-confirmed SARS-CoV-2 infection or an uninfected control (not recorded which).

Here the CDR3 reads CSASPQGISYEQYF. CDR3 DNA sequence: TGCAGTGCTAGCCCACAGGGAATCTCCTACGAGCAGTACTTC. The J gene is TRBJ2-7, the V gene TRBV20-1; a possible D gene is TRBD1 (6 bases). The germline V gene has CDR1 DFQATT and CDR2 SNEGSKA (reference sequence). The CDR3 is made up of 14 amino acids. V lost 3 bases, J lost 0 bases, and 12 bases lay in between.